The source of this T cell receptor (beta chain) is a study of OX40 agonist ivuxolimab in advanced cancers. The V gene end was trimmed by 5 bases and the J gene end by 6 bases; junction bases not matched to a gene: 13. Looked up from germline, CDR1 is PRHDT and CDR2 is FYEKMQ (reference sequence). This CDR3 comprises 16 residues. Profiled with immunoSEQ multiplex PCR; TCRdb holds only in-frame clones, not every one. The sample lists 75,000 to 95,000 clones; around 92% were seen once. Here the sequenced sample was CD4+ or CD8+ T cells sorted from blood, taken in a trial of the OX40 agonist ivuxolimab. The sequence came from an adult with an advanced solid tumor such as melanoma, head and neck, liver or kidney cancer. The chain carries TRBV13 and TRBJ2-3, with 8 bases that match TRBD2. The CDR3 region has the DNA TGTGCCAGCAGCCCACGGGGGGGAGCGACGTCCGATACGCAGTATTTT. Its protein is CASSPRGGATSDTQYF.